The 27 T cell receptor beta chains reported below all come from one sample, sequenced in a study of T cells after yellow fever vaccination. Using its own MiXCR run on the 5' RACE reads, TCRdb lists one record per CDR3 protein. The table shows 500,000 to 650,000 distinct CDR3 sequences, with approximately 13% occurring only once. The sample in question was PBMCs, obtained on the day of the yellow fever booster vaccination. Source of these receptors: a man aged 25 to 40 who received the YFV17D yellow fever vaccine.

In this sample, this clonotype turned up a few times. This chain links TRBV18 with TRBJ1-1; tentative D call: TRBD1 (6 bases). Per the germline V gene, CDR1 is KGHSH and CDR2 is LQKENI. The CDR3 extends over 15 amino acids. V shed 6 bases and J shed 0 bases, with 14 bases lying between them. In DNA, the CDR3 is TGTGCCAGCTCCCTACAGGGAAACTTGAACACTGAAGCTTTCTTT. Translation: CASSLQGNLNTEAFF.

This clonotype was seen more than once but under ten times. This chain uses TRBV5-5 with TRBJ2-7; TRBD2 matches 7 bases. This CDR3 spans 15 amino acids. The germline V gene has CDR1 SGHKS and CDR2 YYEKEE (reference sequence). V lost 2 bases and J lost 1; bases outside the gene matches: 6. Here the CDR3 reads CASSFGSGASYEQYF. The CDR3 DNA sequence: TGTGCCAGCAGCTTTGGGAGCGGGGCTTCCTACGAGCAGTACTTC. Supplemented by reference TRBV5-5 and TRBJ2-7, the full variable domain reads DAGVTQSPTHLIKTRGQQVTLRCSPISGHKSVSWYQQVLGQGPQFIFQYYEKEERGRGNFPDRFSARQFPNYSSELNVNALLLGDSALYLCASSFGSGASYEQYFGPGTRLTVT.

The rearrangement joins TRBV3-1 to TRBJ2-7; D is ambiguous. CDR1 and CDR2 (germline): LGHDT, YNNKEL (reference sequence). The V end lost 3 bases, the J end lost 7 bases, and 10 bases lay between the germline ends. This CDR3 spans 12 amino acids. CDR3 coding DNA: TGTGCCAGCAGCCACAGGCTGAGGGAGCAGTACTTC. This gives the protein CASSHRLREQYF.

The V and J genes are TRBV5-4 and TRBJ2-5; possibly TRBD2 for D (6 bases). Per the germline V gene, CDR1 is SGHNT and CDR2 is YYREEE (reference sequence). V was trimmed by 0 bases and J by 4 bases, leaving 13 bases between them. The CDR3 is 15 residues long. In DNA form, the CDR3 reads TGTGCCAGCAGCTTGGCGAACGGGGGAGGAGAGACCCAGTACTTC. Protein: CASSLANGGGETQYF.

V and J are TRBV9 and TRBJ1-6, with no clear D. This CDR3 has 14 residues. Germline CDR1 SGDLS, CDR2 YYNGEE. V was trimmed by 0 bases and J by 8 bases, leaving 9 bases between them. CDR3: CASSVVPGDSPLHF. CDR3 DNA sequence: TGTGCCAGCAGCGTAGTTCCCGGCGATTCACCCCTCCACTTT.

This clonotype was detected a few times. The chain is built from TRBV5-1 and TRBJ1-4; 7 nucleotides align to TRBD1. The CDR3 has 13 residues. Germline loops: CDR1 SGHRS, CDR2 YFSETQ. V dropped 3 bases and J dropped 7; count of bases not matched to a gene: 3. CDR3 coding DNA: TGCGCCAGCAGCTACCGGGACAGTGAAAAACTGTTTTTT. Translating gives CASSYRDSEKLFF. Full variable domain (remainder filled in from reference TRBV5-1 and TRBJ1-4): KAGVTQTPRYLIKTRGQQVTLSCSPISGHRSVSWYQQTPGQGLQFLFEYFSETQRNKGNFPGRFSGRQFSNSRSEMNVSTLELGDSALYLCASSYRDSEKLFFGSGTQLSVL.

V usage is TRBV20-1 and J usage is TRBJ2-1; perhaps TRBD2 as D (5 bases). Germline CDR1 is DFQATT and CDR2 is SNEGSKA (reference sequence). Trimming cost V 6 bases and J 0 bases, with 15 bases left between them. The CDR3 loop spans 15 amino acids. The chain's CDR3 is CSARGLESSYNEQFF. CDR3 nucleotide sequence: TGCAGTGCCCGGGGTTTGGAGAGCTCCTACAATGAGCAGTTCTTC.

This clonotype was found a few times. The chain employs TRBV12-3 or TRBV12-4 and TRBJ2-2, with 10 positions matching TRBD2. The CDR3 is 12 residues long. V was clipped by 11 bases and J by 6 bases; unmatched bases: 3. This CDR3 reads CAGGTSAGELFF. The CDR3 nucleotides read TGTGCCGGGGGGACTAGCGCCGGGGAGCTGTTTTTT.

This clonotype came up a few times. The V call is TRBV20-1, the J call TRBJ2-1; D might be TRBD2 (7 bases). There are 14 residues in the CDR3. CDR1 is DFQATT, CDR2 SNEGSKA, per germline (reference sequence). The V gene lost 5 bases and the J gene lost 2 bases, with 13 bases spanning the gap. The chain's CDR3 is CSAGGGATYNEQFF. DNA for the CDR3: TGCAGTGCTGGTGGGGGGGCTACCTACAATGAGCAGTTCTTC.

There are a few counts of this clonotype. The chain has TRBV19 and TRBJ1-5; possible D gene TRBD1, 5 bases. Germline CDR1 and CDR2: LNHDA and SQIVND (reference sequence). Trimming took off 3 bases at V and 0 bases at J, with 6 bases between the two ends. The CDR3 runs to 14 residues. In DNA form, the CDR3 reads TGTGCCAGTAGTATGGGGGTTAGCAATCAGCCCCAGCATTTT. Residues: CASSMGVSNQPQHF.

This clonotype has just a few counts. This chain links TRBV18 with TRBJ2-7; D is unclear. Germline V CDR1 and CDR2: KGHSH, LQKENI. The V and J ends lost 2 bases and 2 bases respectively, with 13 bases between them. The CDR3 runs to 15 residues. The CDR3 protein is CASSPVQLPTYEQYF. The DNA of the CDR3 is TGTGCCAGCTCACCAGTGCAGTTACCCACCTACGAGCAGTACTTC.

This clonotype was seen only a few times. The chain combines TRBV20-1 with TRBJ2-5; possibly TRBD1 for D (5 bases). V lost 0 bases, J lost 2 bases, and 13 bases lay in between. This CDR3 comprises 15 residues. Germline CDR1 is DFQATT and CDR2 is SNEGSKA (reference sequence). The chain's CDR3 is CSARDRRQPQETQYF. The CDR3 DNA is TGCAGTGCTAGAGATCGGAGACAGCCGCAAGAGACCCAGTACTTC.

The chain has TRBV4-2 and TRBJ2-1; 7 bases line up with TRBD2. V lost 1 base to trimming and J lost 8 bases; unmatched junction nucleotides: 8. The germline V gene has CDR1 LGHNA and CDR2 YNFKEQ. The length of the CDR3 is 15 residues. In nucleotides, the CDR3 is TGTGCCAGCAGCCAAGCTCGAAGCGGGGAAGATGAGCAGTTCTTC. It codes for CASSQARSGEDEQFF.

This clonotype has at least ten counts. The J gene is TRBJ2-5, the V gene TRBV20-1; possible D gene TRBD1, 6 bases. With 4 bases removed from V and 2 bases from J, the gap between germline ends came to 14 bases. Germline V lookup: CDR1 DFQATT, CDR2 SNEGSKA (reference sequence). The CDR3 contains 14 residues. The CDR3 sequence: CSATRTAKQETQYF. DNA for the CDR3: TGCAGTGCTACCCGGACAGCCAAACAAGAGACCCAGTACTTC.

The gene calls are TRBV7-9 and TRBJ2-3; 8 bases map to TRBD1. The CDR3 has 14 residues. V dropped 6 bases and J dropped 4; count of bases not matched to a gene: 6. Germline lookup yields CDR1 SEHNR and CDR2 FQNEAQ (reference sequence). This CDR3 is CASRWDRLADTQYF. In nucleotides, the CDR3 is TGTGCCAGCAGATGGGACAGGTTGGCAGATACGCAGTATTTT.

This clonotype was counted at least ten times. V usage is TRBV7-6 and J usage is TRBJ2-3; tentatively, D is TRBD2 (6 bases). There are 14 residues in the CDR3. Trimming took 1 base from V and 6 from J, leaving 11 bases between them. Germline V lookup: CDR1 SGHVS, CDR2 FNYEAQ. The CDR3 region is CASSLGGRSDTQYF. The CDR3 nucleotides are TGTGCCAGCAGCTTAGGGGGGAGGAGCGATACGCAGTATTTT. The variable domain in full, with the rest retrieved from reference TRBV7-6 and TRBJ2-3, is GAGVSQSPRYKVTKRGQDVALRCDPISGHVSLYWYRQALGQGPEFLTYFNYEAQQDKSGLPNDRFSAERPEGSISTLTIQRTEQRDSAMYRCASSLGGRSDTQYFGPGTRLTVL.

This chain connects TRBV24-1 to TRBJ2-1; no clear D. Trimming shortened V by 4 bases and J by 12 bases, and 15 bases separated the two germline ends. The CDR3 loop spans 13 amino acids. Germline V gene sequence: CDR1 KGHDR, CDR2 SFDVKD. The CDR3 sequence: CATSEPDGRLQFF. Written as DNA, the CDR3 is TGTGCCACCAGTGAACCGGACGGTCGACTGCAGTTCTTC.

This clonotype has a handful of counts. The rearrangement links TRBV5-1 to TRBJ2-1; D ambiguous. The CDR3 loop spans 12 amino acids. V was pared by 4 bases and J by 7 bases, with 9 bases between. Germline V gives CDR1 SGHRS, CDR2 YFSETQ. The CDR3 DNA follows: TGCGCCAGCAGCCCGCTGGAGAATGAGCAGTTCTTC. Amino acid sequence: CASSPLENEQFF.

This clonotype was observed a few times. The chain employs TRBV12-3 or TRBV12-4 and TRBJ2-7; 10 nucleotides line up with TRBD2. CDR3 length: 14 residues. The J segment lost 2 bases and the V segment lost 7 bases, leaving 5 bases of the junction unmatched. CDR3 DNA: TGTGCCAGCACGACTCTAGCGGGAGCCTACGAGCAGTACTTC. Encoded protein: CASTTLAGAYEQYF.

The rearrangement links TRBV5-1 to TRBJ2-7; D might be TRBD1 (7 bases). V shed 3 bases and J shed 3 bases, with 13 bases lying between them. CDR1 is SGHRS, CDR2 YFSETQ, per germline. This CDR3 is built from 14 residues. The CDR3 protein is CASSSEGASYEQYF. In DNA, the CDR3 is TGCGCCAGCAGCTCGGAGGGGGCGAGCTACGAGCAGTACTTC.

This clonotype was observed a handful of times. The chain uses TRBV5-4 and TRBJ2-1; 7 nucleotides align to TRBD2. The V and J ends lost 3 bases and 1 base, in that order; junction bases with no gene match: 4. The CDR3 length is 15 residues. The germline V gene encodes CDR1 SGHNT and CDR2 YYREEE (reference sequence). The CDR3 DNA reads as TGTGCCAGCAGCTCTGCCGGGAGGTCCTACAATGAGCAGTTCTTC. This codes for CASSSAGRSYNEQFF.

Ten or more counts support this clonotype. This chain links TRBV29-1 with TRBJ2-1; no clear D. The CDR3 consists of 10 residues. Germline values: CDR1 SQVTM, CDR2 ANQGSEA. V lost 6 bases and J lost 9, with 9 bases in between. For the CDR3, the DNA is TGCAGCGTGACTGTCCCTGAGCAGTTCTTC. Its translation is CSVTVPEQFF.

V is TRBV6-5 and J is TRBJ2-7; possible D gene TRBD1, 6 bases. The germline V gene encodes CDR1 MNHEY and CDR2 SVGAGI. The CDR3 consists of 15 residues. V was cut by 1 base and J by 3 bases, with 13 bases left in between. The CDR3: CASSYYQGGGYEQYF. CDR3 nucleotides: TGTGCCAGCAGTTACTATCAAGGGGGTGGCTACGAGCAGTACTTC.

This chain connects TRBV7-3 to TRBJ2-5; the match to TRBD2 covers 7 bases. The germline V gene has CDR1 SGHTA and CDR2 FQGTGA. The CDR3 totals 15 residues. The ends lost 0 bases at V and 5 bases at J; junction bases unmatched: 6. The DNA of the CDR3 is TGTGCCAGCAGCTTAACGGCTAGCGGCGGGGAGACCCAGTACTTC. Its protein product is CASSLTASGGETQYF.

The J gene is TRBJ1-2, the V gene TRBV6-2 or TRBV6-3; the D is unclear. CDR1 is MNHEY and CDR2 is SVGEGT in the germline V gene. Trimming cost V 6 bases and J 2 bases, with 13 bases left between them. CDR3 size: 14 residues. The DNA for the CDR3 is TGTGCCAGCAGGAGACCGTACGACAACTATGGCTACACCTTC. Residues: CASRRPYDNYGYTF.

In this sample, this clonotype turned up a few times. The gene calls are TRBV9 and TRBJ2-1; TRBD2 matches 13 bases. Germline V gene data show CDR1 as SGDLS and CDR2 as YYNGEE. Trimming at V came to 0 bases and at J to 2 bases, leaving 8 bases not matched to a gene. The CDR3 extends over 19 amino acids. CDR3 sequence reads: CASSVVPFGTSGAYNEQFF. The CDR3 bases are TGTGCCAGCAGCGTAGTCCCATTTGGGACTAGCGGGGCCTACAATGAGCAGTTCTTC. Together with reference TRBV9 and TRBJ2-1, the CDR3 gives the full variable domain: DSGVTQTPKHLITATGQRVTLRCSPRSGDLSVYWYQQSLDQGLQFLIQYYNGEERAKGNILERFSAQQFPDLHSELNLSSLELGDSALYFCASSVVPFGTSGAYNEQFFGPGTRLTVL.

The J gene is TRBJ2-1, the V gene TRBV24-1, with TRBD2 as a possible D gene (5 bases). V was trimmed by 3 bases and J by 15 bases, leaving 11 bases between them. The CDR3 length is 11 residues. From germline, CDR1 is KGHDR and CDR2 SFDVKD. The DNA of the CDR3 is TGTGCCACCAGTGATACCGGGATTTGGTTCTTC. This sequence encodes CATSDTGIWFF.